What follows is one T cell receptor (beta chain) and its context. Its specificity is unknown. The data were obtained in a study of cytomegalovirus exposure and HLA in healthy donors. The table came from immunoSEQ multiplex PCR; TCRdb's copy has only in-frame clones and leaves some out. Here the sample spans some 140,000 clones, 85% to 90% being singletons. V gave up 0 bases and J gave up 5 bases; unmatched junction bases: 8. Germline CDR1 and CDR2: SGDLS and YYNGEE. This CDR3 is built from 17 residues. Overall study findings and caveats: Rare TCR sequences dominated, though some public TCRs recurred in many donors. The tendency of first-cohort TCR clusters to co-occur in the 120 or so validation repertoires emerged from a later analysis.

The TCR sequence derives from a woman in her twenties or thirties in good health and CMV-seropositive. This chain joins TRBV9 and TRBJ2-2; TRBD1 matches 9 bases. The sample consisted of PBMCs. CDR3 residues: CASSVAGHRGRTGELFF. The CDR3 DNA follows: TGTGCCAGCAGCGTAGCGGGGCACAGGGGGCGGACCGGGGAGCTGTTTTTT.